This T cell receptor beta chain was profiled in a study of blood T cell repertoires in COVID-19. Study background: Samples taken during acute and convalescent COVID-19 were collected in the United States, Italy and Spain. Nucleic acid was either cDNA or gDNA, and it came from T cells, B-cell-depleted T cells, or PBMCs.

The germline gives CDR1 SGDLS, CDR2 YYNGEE. The V segment lost 4 bases and the J segment 3 bases; nucleotides outside the gene matches: 3. This CDR3 has 16 amino acids. In the source study's methods: Counts of nucleated cells, estimated from reference gene primer amplification, were obtained. The assay was immunoSEQ multiplex PCR, and TCRdb's table has in-frame clones only and misses some. V, J and clone size reflect that table, while D and trimming were determined from the DNA. The sample lists about 240,000 clones, roughly 87% occurring once. This clone has just a few counts. The sequencing sample was made of peripheral blood. The sequence was collected from a man aged 60 to 69 who had recovered from COVID-19. J is TRBJ2-5 and V is TRBV9, with 16 bases fitting TRBD2. Here the CDR3 reads CASSTGTSGGEETQYF. The CDR3 region has the DNA TGTGCCAGCAGCACCGGGACTAGCGGGGGGGAAGAGACCCAGTACTTC.